The next 22 T cell receptor beta chains were all read from a single sample in a study of long-term antiretroviral therapy in people with HIV. Researchers report immunoSEQ v3.0 was run at survey level. The method was immunoSEQ multiplex PCR; TCRdb's version includes in-frame clones alone and lacks a portion of them. The data show some 16,000 clones, with approximately 89% seen just once and approximately 12% held by the top ten. The material sequenced was unsorted PBMCs, taken 0.6 years after starting antiretroviral therapy. These TCRs come from a woman aged 40 to 49 with HIV.

The genes are TRBV27 and TRBJ1-2; 7 nucleotides align to TRBD1. The germline V gene encodes CDR1 MNHEY and CDR2 SMNVEV (reference sequence). The CDR3 covers 15 residues. V was clipped by 4 bases and J by 4 bases; unmatched bases: 9. The CDR3 reads CASSYSRGSGYGYTF. The CDR3 bases are TGTGCCAGCAGTTACTCCAGGGGGAGCGGCTATGGCTACACCTTC.

The V call is TRBV5-1, the J call TRBJ2-5; 8 bases are shared with TRBD1. The V gene end was trimmed by 5 bases and the J gene end by 3 bases; junction bases not matched to a gene: 6. CDR1 is SGHRS and CDR2 is YFSETQ in the germline V gene. This CDR3 has 14 amino acids. CDR3 coding DNA: TGCGCCAGCAGAAATCAGGGGGCCGAAGAGACCCAGTACTTC. It yields the protein CASRNQGAEETQYF.

This clone was seen once. The V gene is TRBV30, the J gene TRBJ1-2; D unclear. Germline V gene data show CDR1 as GTSNPN and CDR2 as SVGIG (reference sequence). V gave up 2 bases and J gave up 7 bases, with 17 bases separating them. CDR3 length equals 14 residues. This CDR3 is CAWSRNGPLGGYTF. The CDR3 DNA sequence: TGTGCCTGGAGTCGAAACGGACCCTTGGGTGGCTACACCTTC.

J is TRBJ1-4 and V is TRBV18, with D hard to call. The CDR3 totals 16 residues. The V end was cut by 3 bases, the J end by 6 bases, with 17 bases between. Germline CDR1 reads KGHSH; CDR2 reads LQKENI. The DNA for the CDR3 is TGTGCCAGCTCACCCCAAAGCGGGAGGGATTATGAAAAACTGTTTTTT. This gives the protein CASSPQSGRDYEKLFF.

This clone showed up just once. V and J are TRBV5-1 and TRBJ2-5, with 11 bases matching TRBD2. V shed 0 bases, J shed 5 bases, and the junction held 6 bases outside the gene matches. The CDR3 totals 16 residues. Per the germline V gene, CDR1 is SGHRS and CDR2 is YFSETQ. The CDR3 DNA sequence: TGCGCCAGCAGCTTGGCTAGCGGGGGGCCGGGGGAGACCCAGTACTTC. Translated: CASSLASGGPGETQYF.

V is TRBV25-1 and J is TRBJ2-2; D might be TRBD1 (6 bases). V lost 0 bases and J lost 6, with 11 bases in between. Germline V gene lookup returns CDR1 MGHDK and CDR2 SYGVNS. The CDR3 runs to 15 residues. CDR3: CASSEYKGVAGELFF. The CDR3 DNA is TGTGCCAGCAGTGAATATAAGGGGGTTGCCGGGGAGCTGTTTTTT.

The chain recombines TRBV4-2 with TRBJ1-5, with 8 positions matching TRBD1. J was trimmed by 7 bases and V by 2 bases; bases with no gene match: 4. This CDR3 has 14 residues. The V gene's germline CDR1 is LGHNA and CDR2 YNFKEQ. In nucleotides, the CDR3 is TGTGCCAGCAGCCAATCAGGGGGCTTCCAGCCCCAGCATTTT. Its protein is CASSQSGGFQPQHF.

This chain connects TRBV11-2 to TRBJ2-1; D gene ambiguous. The germline V gene encodes CDR1 SGHAT and CDR2 FQNNGV. V lost 2 bases to trimming and J lost 2 bases, with 7 bases between them. This CDR3 contains 14 residues. The CDR3 protein is CASSLSGAYNEQFF. For the CDR3, the DNA is TGTGCCAGCAGCTTATCAGGAGCCTACAATGAGCAGTTCTTC.

The chain employs TRBV7-9 and TRBJ1-4; 7 nucleotides match TRBD1. CDR1 is SEHNR, CDR2 FQNEAQ, per germline (reference sequence). V dropped 2 bases and J dropped 5; count of bases not matched to a gene: 5. The CDR3 spans 15 residues. For the CDR3, the DNA is TGTGCCAGCAGCTTAAAGGGGGCAAGGAATGAAAAACTGTTTTTT. It yields the protein CASSLKGARNEKLFF.

V and J are TRBV4-1 and TRBJ2-7; possible D gene TRBD2, 6 bases. V gave up 3 bases and J gave up 9 bases, with 15 bases separating them. The germline V gene has CDR1 MGHRA and CDR2 YSYEKL. CDR3 size: 13 residues. The CDR3 here is CASSQSGVAVQYF. CDR3 DNA: TGCGCCAGCAGCCAGTCTGGGGTAGCGGTGCAGTACTTC.

The V gene is TRBV7-9, the J gene TRBJ2-3; 9 nucleotides align to TRBD1. This CDR3 is built from 15 residues. Unmatched junction bases numbered 8, after V lost 4 bases and J lost 6 bases. CDR1 is SEHNR, CDR2 FQNEAQ, per germline (reference sequence). CDR3 region: CASSSGQGAGDTQYF. The DNA of the CDR3 is TGTGCCAGCAGCTCGGGACAGGGCGCGGGGGATACGCAGTATTTT. The complete variable domain, with remaining parts taken from reference TRBV7-9 and TRBJ2-3, reads DTGVSQNPRHKITKRGQNVTFRCDPISEHNRLYWYRQTLGQGPEFLTYFQNEAQLEKSRLLSDRFSAERPKGSFSTLEIQRTEQGDSAMYLCASSSGQGAGDTQYFGPGTRLTVL.

V gene TRBV7-9 combines with J gene TRBJ1-4, with D possibly matching TRBD1 (5 bases). The CDR3 sequence is 16 residues long. The V and J ends lost 5 bases and 0 bases respectively, with 13 bases between them. CDR1 and CDR2 (germline): SEHNR, FQNEAQ (reference sequence). CDR3 nucleotide sequence: TGTGCCAGCAGCGCCGGGACGGTTGCAACTAATGAAAAACTGTTTTTT. Translation: CASSAGTVATNEKLFF. Variable domain in full (rest from reference TRBV7-9 and TRBJ1-4): DTGVSQNPRHKITKRGQNVTFRCDPISEHNRLYWYRQTLGQGPEFLTYFQNEAQLEKSRLLSDRFSAERPKGSFSTLEIQRTEQGDSAMYLCASSAGTVATNEKLFFGSGTQLSVL.

This chain connects TRBV7-8 to TRBJ1-1; D ambiguous. The CDR3 consists of 13 residues. CDR1 is SGHVS and CDR2 is FQNEAQ in the germline V gene. The V gene lost 1 base and the J gene lost 3 bases, with 6 bases spanning the gap. CDR3: CASSLDGYTEAFF. In DNA, the CDR3 is TGTGCCAGCAGCTTAGACGGCTACACTGAAGCTTTCTTT.

The genes are TRBV4-3 and TRBJ1-1; D remains unclear. The germline gives CDR1 LGHNA, CDR2 YSLEER. CDR3 size: 15 residues. The ends were cut back, 1 base at V and 0 bases at J, with 9 bases in the middle. Written as DNA, the CDR3 is TGCGCCAGCAGCCAAGTATACAGCATGAACACTGAAGCTTTCTTT. Translating it yields CASSQVYSMNTEAFF.

The V call is TRBV30, the J call TRBJ2-5; no definite D call. Trimming took off 1 base at V and 2 bases at J, with 5 bases between the two ends. Germline-derived CDR1 and CDR2 are GTSNPN and SVGIG (reference sequence). The CDR3 extends over 12 amino acids. In nucleotides, the CDR3 is TGTGCCTGGAGTGAACAGCAAGAGACCCAGTACTTC. Protein: CAWSEQQETQYF.

The rearrangement uses TRBV6-6 and TRBJ1-2, with no clear D. In germline, CDR1 is MNHNY, CDR2 SVGAGI (reference sequence). The CDR3 has 11 amino acids. V dropped 6 bases and J dropped 11 bases, with 13 bases sitting between them. The CDR3 sequence: CASSSTVGYTF. The CDR3 region has the DNA TGTGCCAGCAGCTCCACAGTCGGTTACACCTTC.

The chain links TRBV15 to TRBJ2-5; 7 bases fit TRBD1. CDR3 size: 16 residues. V was pared by 1 base and J by 0 bases, with 5 bases of the junction left unmatched. CDR1 is LNHNV and CDR2 is YYDKDF in the germline V gene (reference sequence). CDR3 bases: TGTGCCACCAGCAGAGTTGCCAGGGGGTACCAAGAGACCCAGTACTTC. Amino acids: CATSRVARGYQETQYF.

This chain links TRBV4-3 with TRBJ1-6, with a weak D call TRBD1 (5 bases). Germline assignment: CDR1 LGHNA and CDR2 YSLEER. Between the trimmed V and J ends, which lost 0 bases and 7 bases, there was a span of 13 bases. This CDR3 region has 16 residues. The CDR3 coding sequence is TGCGCCAGCAGCCAAGAACCGGGACTGAACAATTCACCCCTCCACTTT. Its translation: CASSQEPGLNNSPLHF.

V and J are TRBV7-9 and TRBJ2-3; perhaps TRBD2 as D (6 bases). The ends were cut back, 5 bases at V and 2 bases at J, with 14 bases in the middle. The CDR3 covers 15 residues. CDR1 and CDR2 (germline): SEHNR, FQNEAQ (reference sequence). CDR3 in amino acids: CASSRVGGNTDTQYF. CDR3 sequence (DNA): TGTGCCAGCAGCCGAGTTGGCGGGAACACAGATACGCAGTATTTT. The full variable domain, in which reference TRBV7-9 and TRBJ2-3 provide the parts outside the CDR3, is DTGVSQNPRHKITKRGQNVTFRCDPISEHNRLYWYRQTLGQGPEFLTYFQNEAQLEKSRLLSDRFSAERPKGSFSTLEIQRTEQGDSAMYLCASSRVGGNTDTQYFGPGTRLTVL.

The gene calls are TRBV10-3 and TRBJ1-4; 7 bases are shared with TRBD1. Germline CDR1 and CDR2: ENHRY and SYGVKD. V lost 6 bases to trimming and J lost 5 bases; unmatched junction nucleotides: 3. CDR3 length: 13 amino acids. The CDR3 spells CAIRRQGNEKLFF. As DNA, the CDR3 is TGTGCCATCAGACGACAGGGAAATGAAAAACTGTTTTTT.

The genes are TRBV28 and TRBJ1-2; TRBD1 matches at 8 bases. CDR3 length: 14 amino acids. From germline, CDR1 is MDHEN and CDR2 SYDVKM. V gave up 5 bases and J gave up 7 bases; unmatched junction bases: 9. The CDR3 coding sequence is TGTGCCAGCAGTCGGTCACAGGGGGGGGGTGGCTACACCTTC. Translated, it gives CASSRSQGGGGYTF.

This clone showed up just once. CDR3 loop: CASSLGGVGYTF. In DNA, the CDR3 is TGTGCCAGCAGCTTGGGAGGGGTAGGCTACACCTTC. This rearrangement joins TRBV5-6 to TRBJ1-2, with D perhaps matching TRBD1 (5 bases). CDR3 size: 12 residues. CDR1 and CDR2 (germline): SGHDT, YYEEEE. Trimming removed 0 bases at V and 8 bases at J, with 8 bases between.